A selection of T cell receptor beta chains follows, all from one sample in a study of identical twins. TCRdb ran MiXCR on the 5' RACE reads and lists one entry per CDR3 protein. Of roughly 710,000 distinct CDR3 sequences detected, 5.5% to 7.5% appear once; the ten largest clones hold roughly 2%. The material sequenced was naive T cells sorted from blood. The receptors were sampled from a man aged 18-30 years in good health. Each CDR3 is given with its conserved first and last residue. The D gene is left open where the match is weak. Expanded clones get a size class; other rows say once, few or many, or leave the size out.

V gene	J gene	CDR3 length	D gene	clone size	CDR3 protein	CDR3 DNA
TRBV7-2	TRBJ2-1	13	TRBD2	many	CALPSGSSYEQFF	TGTGCCCTACCAAGCGGGAGTAGCTATGAGCAGTTCTTC
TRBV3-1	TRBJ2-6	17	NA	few	CASSGETLLPGANVLTF	TGTGCCAGCAGCGGGGAGACACTTCTGCCTGGGGCCAACGTCCTGACTTTC
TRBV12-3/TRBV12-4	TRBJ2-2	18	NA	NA	CASSLEQVVGSNTGELFF	TGTGCCAGCAGTTTAGAACAGGTTGTAGGTTCGAACACCGGGGAGCTGTTTTTT
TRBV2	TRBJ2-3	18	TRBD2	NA	CASNGWGLTSGREDTQYF	TGTGCCAGCAATGGATGGGGACTTACTAGCGGGAGGGAAGATACGCAGTATTTT
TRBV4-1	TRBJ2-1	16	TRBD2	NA	CASSHPGTSSYNEQFF	TGCGCCAGCAGCCATCCAGGGACTAGCTCCTACAATGAGCAGTTCTTC
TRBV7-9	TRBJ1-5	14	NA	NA	CASSPQGHNQPQHF	TGTGCCAGCAGCCCTCAGGGACACAATCAGCCCCAGCATTTT
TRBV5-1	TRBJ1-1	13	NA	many	CASGNGGNTEAFF	TGCGCCAGCGGCAATGGGGGGAACACTGAAGCTTTCTTT
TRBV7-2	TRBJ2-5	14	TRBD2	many	CASSTKAGDRTQYF	TGTGCCAGCAGCACCAAAGCGGGAGACAGAACCCAGTACTTC
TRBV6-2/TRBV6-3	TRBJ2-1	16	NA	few	CASSWPWDSLYNEQFF	TGTGCCAGCAGTTGGCCTTGGGACTCCTTGTACAATGAGCAGTTCTTC
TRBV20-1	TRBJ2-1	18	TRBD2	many	CSAKRSSGRITAYNEQFF	TGCAGTGCCAAGCGGTCTAGCGGGAGGATTACAGCCTACAATGAGCAGTTCTTC
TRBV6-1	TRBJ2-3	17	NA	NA	CASSPLRGTFSTDTQYF	TGTGCCAGCAGCCCCCTGCGAGGGACTTTTAGCACAGATACGCAGTATTTT
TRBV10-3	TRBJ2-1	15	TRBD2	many	CAISLSTSGNNEQFF	TGTGCCATCAGCCTTTCGACTAGCGGAAACAATGAGCAGTTCTTC
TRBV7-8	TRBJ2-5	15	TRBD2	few	CASSLGGGARETQYF	TGTGCCAGCAGCTTAGGCGGGGGGGCTCGGGAGACCCAGTACTTC
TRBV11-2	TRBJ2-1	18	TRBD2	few	CASSTPFTVAGGYNEQFF	TGTGCCAGCAGCACACCTTTCACTGTAGCGGGAGGTTACAATGAGCAGTTCTTC
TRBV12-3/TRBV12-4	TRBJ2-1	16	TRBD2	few	CASSRDGAAGGLEQFF	TGTGCCAGCAGCCGGGATGGGGCAGCGGGAGGTCTTGAGCAGTTCTTC
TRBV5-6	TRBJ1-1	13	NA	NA	CASSWARSTEAFF	TGTGCCAGCAGCTGGGCGAGGAGCACTGAAGCTTTCTTT
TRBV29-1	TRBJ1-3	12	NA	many	CSVEDIGNTIYF	TGCAGCGTTGAGGACATCGGAAACACCATATATTTT
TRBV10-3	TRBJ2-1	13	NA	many	CAISEPGSSEQFF	TGTGCCATCAGTGAGCCTGGGTCCAGTGAGCAGTTCTTC
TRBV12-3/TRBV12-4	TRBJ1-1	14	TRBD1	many	CASTPGQSNTEAFF	TGTGCCAGCACTCCGGGACAGTCTAACACTGAAGCTTTCTTT
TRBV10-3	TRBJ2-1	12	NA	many	CAIRIGGNEQFF	TGTGCCATCAGAATAGGGGGGAATGAGCAGTTCTTC
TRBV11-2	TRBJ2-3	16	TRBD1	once	CATGTGGSTSTDTQYF	TGTGCCACCGGGACAGGGGGGAGTACTAGCACAGATACGCAGTATTTT
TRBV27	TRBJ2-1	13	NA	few	CASSWGRYNEQFF	TGTGCCAGCAGTTGGGGGAGATACAATGAGCAGTTCTTC
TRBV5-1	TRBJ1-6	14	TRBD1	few	CASRSGQNTSPLHF	TGCGCCAGCAGGTCGGGACAGAATACTTCACCCCTCCACTTT
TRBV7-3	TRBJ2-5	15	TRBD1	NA	CASGPGQGSEETQYF	TGTGCCAGCGGTCCTGGACAGGGGTCTGAAGAGACCCAGTACTTC
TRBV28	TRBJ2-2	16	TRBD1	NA	CASTTGTGGRTGELFF	TGTGCCAGCACGACCGGGACAGGGGGCAGAACCGGGGAGCTGTTTTTT
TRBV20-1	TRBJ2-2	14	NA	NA	CSARPSSNTGELFF	TGCAGTGCTAGACCATCTAGTAACACCGGGGAGCTGTTTTTT
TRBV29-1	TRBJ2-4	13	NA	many	CSVVSVAKNIQYF	TGCAGCGTTGTAAGCGTAGCCAAAAACATTCAGTACTTC
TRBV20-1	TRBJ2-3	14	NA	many	CSAEGASSTDTQYF	TGCAGTGCCGAGGGAGCGAGTAGCACAGATACGCAGTATTTT
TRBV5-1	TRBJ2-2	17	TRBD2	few	CASSLTSGIPNTGELFF	TGCGCCAGCAGCTTAACTAGCGGGATACCGAACACCGGGGAGCTGTTTTTT